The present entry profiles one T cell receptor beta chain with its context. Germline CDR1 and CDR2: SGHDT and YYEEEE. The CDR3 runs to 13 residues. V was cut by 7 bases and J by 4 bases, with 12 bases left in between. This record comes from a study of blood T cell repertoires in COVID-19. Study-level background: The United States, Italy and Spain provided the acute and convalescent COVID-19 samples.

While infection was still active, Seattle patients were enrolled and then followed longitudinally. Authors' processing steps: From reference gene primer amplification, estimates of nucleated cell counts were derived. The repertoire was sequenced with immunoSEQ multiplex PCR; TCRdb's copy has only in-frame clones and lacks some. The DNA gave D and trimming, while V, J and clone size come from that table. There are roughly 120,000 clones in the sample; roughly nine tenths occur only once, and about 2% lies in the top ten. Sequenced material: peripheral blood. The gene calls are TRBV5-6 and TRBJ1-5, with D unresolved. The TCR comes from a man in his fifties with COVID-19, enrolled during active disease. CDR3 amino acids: CASAERYNQPQHF. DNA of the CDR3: TGTGCCAGCGCTGAGAGATATAATCAGCCCCAGCATTTT. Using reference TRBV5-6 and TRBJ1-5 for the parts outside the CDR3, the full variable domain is DAGVTQSPTHLIKTRGQQVTLRCSPKSGHDTVSWYQQALGQGPQFIFQYYEEEERQRGNFPDRFSGHQFPNYSSELNVNALLLGDSALYLCASAERYNQPQHFGDGTRLSIL.